The rows below give T cell receptor beta chains drawn from one sample of a study of blood T cell repertoires in COVID-19. Some clones are missing from TCRdb's copy, which holds only in-frame ones; the method was immunoSEQ multiplex PCR. The table has roughly 260,000 clones, more than 65% seen once. The sequenced sample was peripheral blood. The receptors here all came from a woman aged 18-30 years with acute or convalescent COVID-19. Each CDR3 is given with its conserved first and last residue. The order of the fields is V gene, clone size, CDR3 protein. Size values are once, few and many counts, or a class for expanded clones, and some rows have none.

>TRBV10-2|NA
CASSDIREAGEQYF
>TRBV28|NA
CASSLTVTEAFF
>TRBV27|NA
CASRLQGVPYYGYTF
>TRBV28|NA
CASSSSGVRYGYTF
>TRBV5-6|NA
CASSLAVDRDYEQYF
>TRBV11-2|NA
CASSFLVADAYEQYF
>TRBV18|NA
CASTPGQGAYEQYF
>TRBV9|NA
CASSGLAGVGGANVLTF
>TRBV29-1|NA
CSVWTGYGYTF
>TRBV3-1/TRBV3-2|NA
CASNIQGVGTQYF
>TRBV18|NA
CASSPAENTGELFF
>TRBV2|NA
CASEGWDSLNTEAFF
>TRBV29-1|NA
CSVERAGSTEAFF
>TRBV29-1|NA
CSVGQANYGYTF
>TRBV28|few
CASSLGTEVNTEAFF
>TRBV3-1/TRBV3-2|NA
CASSQDPEGWYEQYF
>TRBV5-6|NA
CASSLEEGTRYNSPLHF
>TRBV5-1|NA
CASSTGTGRRSEQYF
>TRBV18|NA
CASSVNRAEAFF
>TRBV28|NA
CASSLRGRQKTALF
>TRBV28|NA
CASMFPDRGAGTEAFF
>TRBV19|NA
CASSGQPGHEQYF
>TRBV5-1|NA
CASGPGGTDTQYF
>TRBV7-9|NA
CASSLAKGQPYEQYF
>TRBV4-3|NA
CASSQGASGNTIYF
>TRBV5-1|NA
CASSLALGLSYEQYF
>TRBV18|NA
CASSPVTGVNYGYTF
>TRBV28|NA
CASRHDSFDYGYTF
>TRBV27|NA
CASSVLAGGPGELFF
>TRBV27|NA
CASSLSSPDTQYF
>TRBV7-9|NA
CASSSDSPWQYF
>TRBV14|NA
CASSQTRELLAGAYEQYF
>TRBV18|few
CASSPLHKNTEAFF
>TRBV19|NA
CASSRQEGQGGQPQHF
>TRBV5-6|once
CASSFGPAGGLAGGELFF
>TRBV7-9|few
CASSFRDRDPEQFF